Given below is one TCR beta chain in context. The antigen this receptor binds is unknown. The input lacks base qualities; no much larger clone sits a single base away. This entry comes from a study of blood T cell repertoires in COVID-19 (dated by TCRdb to the early 2020s). Study-level background: Collaborator samples came from the United States, Italy and Spain and covered acute and convalescent phases of COVID-19. The sample metadata nearly always contained a de-identified subject ID, COVID-19 status, age in years and sex. Deeply sampled blood TCRbeta repertoires from subjects exposed to, actively infected with, or recovered from COVID-19 were included in the dataset. Where HLA class I and class II types were available, the types were taken from metadata supplied by the sample provider, not from assay-based typing. The samples were drawn from the first 160 participants of the ongoing ImmuneRACE study and from 950 to 1,500 subjects provided by 6 global collaborators. The repertoires were made available in a free public database intended to serve as a resource for research on the immune response to SARS-CoV-2. The material from the prospective study consisted of cDNA or gDNA derived from T cells, B-cell-depleted T cells, or PBMCs. On the study overall, not on this receptor specifically: The quantity of clinical and demographic metadata differed by source and by participant and was supplied without curation.

In the germline V gene, CDR1 corresponds to SGDLS and CDR2 to YYNGEE. The germline ends are 16 bases apart after V is trimmed by 3 bases and J by 0 bases. The cysteine opens and the phenylalanine closes a CDR3 of 17 amino acids. The sequence is cut down to CDR3 DNA, 51 bases in frame from base 1. TCRbeta CDR3 regions were amplified from genomic DNA using the immunoSEQ Assay, a bias-controlled multiplex PCR. As for how the authors treated the data: The number of nucleated cells in each sample was estimated from the amplification of reference gene primers within the assay. To quantify the absolute abundance of each unique TCRbeta CDR3 rearrangement, sequence reads were collapsed and filtered. For each sample, productive Simpson clonality was calculated as the square root of Simpson's diversity index across productive rearrangements. Imported from immuneACCESS, the table was reduced by TCRdb to in-frame sequences with V and J called. These copies leave out some clones; in studies compared against another copy, an unresolved V gene accounts for under half, and the cause of the remainder is not known. That table gives V, J and clone size, and the DNA gave D and trimming. The table for this sample lists 40,000 to 55,000 clones; roughly four fifths of them were counted only once. Together, the top ten hold roughly an eighth of the sample.

Collaborating institutions collected whole blood in K2EDTA tubes following their own protocols. For TCRbeta analysis, collaborator samples were shipped as frozen whole blood, as isolated PBMCs, or as DNA extracted from either sample type. The V gene is TRBV9 and the J gene is TRBJ1-3; possibly the D gene is TRBD1, per 5 matching bases. Sequencing input: peripheral blood. This receptor was obtained from a human donor with acute or convalescent COVID-19. The donor label of this sample is uncertain. The CDR3 sequence is CASSASTRATSGNTIYF. The sequenced DNA is TGTGCCAGCAGCGCTTCTACCAGGGCCACCTCTGGAAACACCATATATTTT.